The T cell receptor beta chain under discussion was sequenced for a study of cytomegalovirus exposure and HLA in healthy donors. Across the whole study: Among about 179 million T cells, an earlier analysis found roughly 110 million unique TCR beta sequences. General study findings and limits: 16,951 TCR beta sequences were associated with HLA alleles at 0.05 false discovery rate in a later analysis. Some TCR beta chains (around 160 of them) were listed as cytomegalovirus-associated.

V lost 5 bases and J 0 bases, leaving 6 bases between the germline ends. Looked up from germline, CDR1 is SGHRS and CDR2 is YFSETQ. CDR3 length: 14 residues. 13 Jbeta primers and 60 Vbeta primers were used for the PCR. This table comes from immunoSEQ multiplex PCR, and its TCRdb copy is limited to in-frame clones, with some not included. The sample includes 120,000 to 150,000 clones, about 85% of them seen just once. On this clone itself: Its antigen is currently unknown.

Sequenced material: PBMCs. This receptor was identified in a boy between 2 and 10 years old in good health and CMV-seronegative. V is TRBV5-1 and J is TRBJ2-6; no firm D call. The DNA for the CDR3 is TGCGCCAGCAGTCCTTCCTCTGGGGCCAACGTCCTGACTTTC. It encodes CASSPSSGANVLTF.